This entry concerns a single T cell receptor beta chain. Its antigen is undetermined. This record belongs to a study of T cell repertoires in cytomegalovirus infection. Turning to the study itself: Recently identified HLA-C-restricted and well-studied HLA-B-restricted CMV epitopes were used. Public signatures in TCR beta pointed to CMV infection and matching HLA type.

TCRdb ran MiXCR on the reads and lists one entry per CDR3 protein. The sample comprises a few hundred thousand distinct CDR3 sequences, approximately 30% of which are singletons, and roughly 14% rests with the top ten. Study results and caveats: There were carriers of CMV plus the relevant HLA, and cumulative public TCR beta family frequency identified them. It was HLA-C-restricted CMV-specific TCR beta clonotypes that dominated the response ex vivo.

The CDR3 is made up of 12 amino acids. V lost 6 bases to trimming and J lost 6 bases, with 11 bases between them. J is TRBJ1-1 and V is TRBV12-3 or TRBV12-4, with no clear D. The origin of this receptor is a human donor in good health (CMV status not recorded). Some clones in this sample may be carry-over from other donors' samples. The sample in question was cultured PBMCs, obtained from culture after CMV antigen stimulation. CDR3 residues: CASSTGRPEAFF. CDR3 DNA: TGTGCCAGCAGCACCGGACGGCCTGAAGCTTTCTTT.